This T cell receptor (beta chain) stems from a study of blood T cell repertoires in COVID-19. Assay: immunoSEQ multiplex PCR; the TCRdb copy retains only in-frame clones and omits some. The sample has 150,000 to 200,000 clones; 80% to 85% are singletons. Germline values: CDR1 MDHEN, CDR2 SYDVKM. This CDR3 is 15 amino acids long. Trimming removed 4 bases at V and 2 bases at J, with 15 bases between. The sequencing sample was made of peripheral blood. V usage is TRBV28 and J usage is TRBJ2-7, with D perhaps matching TRBD2 (5 bases). The source of this sequence is a woman younger than 45 with acute or convalescent COVID-19. The CDR3 spells CASSSFSRGAYEQYF. DNA of the CDR3: TGTGCCAGCAGTTCCTTCTCTCGGGGAGCCTACGAGCAGTACTTC.